Following are 21 T cell receptor beta chains from one sample sequenced in a study of cytotoxic CD8 clonotypes in ibrutinib-treated CLL. The assay was immunoSEQ multiplex PCR, and TCRdb's table has in-frame clones only and misses some. The sample yields 300,000 to 400,000 clones, roughly 71% seen once. This sample comprised PBMCs, obtained after 36 months of ibrutinib treatment. These TCRs come from a human donor with chronic lymphocytic leukemia.

This clone was observed a few times. The V and J genes are TRBV6-5 and TRBJ1-4, with D possibly being TRBD1 (5 bases). Germline V CDR1 and CDR2: MNHEY, SVGAGI. V was shortened by 2 bases and J by 2 bases, with 9 bases between the two germline ends. The CDR3 is 15 amino acids. CDR3 region: CASSYAGATNEKLFF. The DNA of the CDR3 is TGTGCCAGCAGTTACGCCGGGGCCACTAATGAAAAACTGTTTTTT.

The chain couples TRBV9 to TRBJ2-3, with D possibly TRBD1 on 6 matching bases. The CDR3 covers 15 residues. Trimming removed 0 bases from V and 2 bases from J, with 10 bases in between. CDR1 and CDR2 from the germline V gene are SGDLS and YYNGEE. As DNA, the CDR3 is TGTGCCAGCAGCGTAGACAGGGCCTACACAGATACGCAGTATTTT. It yields the protein CASSVDRAYTDTQYF.

CDR3 nucleotide sequence: TGTGCCAGCAGCTTCAACGGTGCGGCTAATGAAAAACTGTTTTTT. Translated, it gives CASSFNGAANEKLFF. The rearrangement uses TRBV9 and TRBJ1-4, with D uncertain. The CDR3 has 15 amino acids. V lost 4 bases and J 3 bases, leaving 13 bases between the germline ends. Germline V gives CDR1 SGDLS, CDR2 YYNGEE.

J is TRBJ2-3 and V is TRBV29-1; no clear D gene. The length of the CDR3 is 15 residues. Trimming took off 5 bases at V and 4 bases at J, with 19 bases between the two ends. Germline CDR1 and CDR2: SQVTM and ANQGSEA. The CDR3 bases are TGCAGCGTTAAACCTAGTGGTAGCTGGTCAGATACGCAGTATTTT. Amino acids: CSVKPSGSWSDTQYF.

The chain recombines TRBV9 with TRBJ1-3, with 11 bases that match TRBD1. V was pared by 1 base and J by 3 bases, with 6 bases of the junction left unmatched. The CDR3 spans 17 residues. Germline assignment: CDR1 SGDLS and CDR2 YYNGEE. CDR3: CASSVKGQGAGGNTIYF. The CDR3, as DNA: TGTGCCAGCAGCGTAAAAGGACAGGGGGCTGGTGGAAACACCATATATTTT.

Details on this clone: This sample includes further DNA sequences coding for the same CDR3. This chain joins TRBV7-2 and TRBJ2-2, with 8 bases lining up with TRBD2. With 5 bases clipped from V and 1 base from J, the junction kept 6 bases outside the gene matches. Germline assignment: CDR1 SGHTA and CDR2 FQGNSA. This CDR3 contains 16 residues. CDR3 in DNA: TGTGCCAGCAGCGCAACTAGCGGATTGAACACCGGGGAGCTGTTTTTT. As protein: CASSATSGLNTGELFF.

V is TRBV11-1 and J is TRBJ2-3, with 13 bases identical to TRBD2. J was trimmed by 5 bases and V by 5 bases; bases with no gene match: 7. Germline CDR1 SGHAT, CDR2 FQDESV (reference sequence). The CDR3 has 16 residues. For the CDR3, the DNA is TGTGCCAGCAGCCCAGGACTAGCGGGAGCGGGAGATACGCAGTATTTT. Its translation: CASSPGLAGAGDTQYF.

The V gene is TRBV5-1, the J gene TRBJ2-1; the D is unclear. The CDR3 consists of 14 residues. Germline V CDR1 and CDR2: SGHRS, YFSETQ. Trimming cost V 4 bases and J 1 base, with 9 bases left between them. The CDR3 is CASSVDPSYNEQFF. CDR3 DNA: TGCGCCAGCAGCGTAGACCCTTCCTACAATGAGCAGTTCTTC.

V usage is TRBV7-6 and J usage is TRBJ1-1; D is perhaps TRBD1 (5 bases). The CDR3 length is 16 residues. Trimming stripped 3 bases from V and 0 bases from J, with 14 bases between. Germline V gene sequence: CDR1 SGHVS, CDR2 FNYEAQ. CDR3 region: CASSLGRHGLNTEAFF. The CDR3 DNA is TGTGCCAGCAGCTTGGGACGACACGGATTGAACACTGAAGCTTTCTTT.

This chain links TRBV5-5 with TRBJ2-3, with TRBD2 identical over 13 bases. This CDR3 has 15 amino acids. Germline CDR1 reads SGHKS; CDR2 reads YYEKEE (reference sequence). The trim removed 0 bases at V and 8 bases at J, leaving 3 bases unmatched. This chain's CDR3 is CASSLGLAGGGTQYF. CDR3 in DNA: TGTGCCAGCAGCTTGGGACTAGCGGGGGGCGGTACGCAGTATTTT.

The chain couples TRBV27 to TRBJ2-7; D call uncertain. CDR3 length equals 13 residues. Germline CDR1 and CDR2: MNHEY and SMNVEV (reference sequence). Trimming removed 8 bases at V and 3 bases at J, with 14 bases between. This CDR3 reads CASGTRFRYEQYF. CDR3 nucleotide sequence: TGTGCCAGCGGTACCCGTTTTCGCTACGAGCAGTACTTC.

The rearrangement uses TRBV5-1 and TRBJ2-3; D may correspond to TRBD1 or TRBD2 (5 bases each). The CDR3 runs 17 residues. Trimming left V 3 bases short and J 0 bases short, with 17 bases between. Germline CDR1 reads SGHRS; CDR2 reads YFSETQ. The CDR3 loop reads CASSYLGVAASTDTQYF. Written as DNA, the CDR3 is TGCGCCAGCAGCTACTTGGGGGTGGCGGCTAGCACAGATACGCAGTATTTT.

This clone came up once. This rearrangement joins TRBV2 to TRBJ1-3; the D gene is possibly TRBD1 (6 bases). CDR1 is SNHLY, CDR2 FYNNEI, per germline. V was cut by 9 bases and J by 3 bases, with 15 bases left in between. The CDR3 has 14 amino acids. The CDR3 nucleotides are TGTGCCAGTCTTACAGGGATCTTTGGAAACACCATATATTTT. It translates to CASLTGIFGNTIYF.

V usage is TRBV2 and J usage is TRBJ2-3; 8 bases fit TRBD2. CDR1 and CDR2 from the germline V gene are SNHLY and FYNNEI. Germline trimming cut 6 bases from V and 1 base from J; bases unmatched to any gene: 9. The CDR3 extends over 16 amino acids. The CDR3 loop is CASRLAATLRTDTQYF. CDR3 in DNA: TGTGCCAGCAGACTAGCGGCAACATTGCGCACAGATACGCAGTATTTT.

The J gene is TRBJ1-1, the V gene TRBV5-4; D might be TRBD1 (5 bases). V lost 5 bases and J lost 7, with 18 bases in between. From germline, CDR1 is SGHNT and CDR2 YYREEE (reference sequence). CDR3 size: 14 residues. DNA for the CDR3: TGTGCCAGCAGACGGACACTCGGAAGATTTGAAGCTTTCTTT. It codes for CASRRTLGRFEAFF.

This clone was seen a few times. The J gene is TRBJ2-2, the V gene TRBV7-3; D remains unclear. The CDR3 is made up of 15 amino acids. The germline V and J ends were trimmed by 2 bases and 0 bases, with 7 bases remaining between them. The V gene's germline CDR1 is SGHTA and CDR2 FQGTGA. Here the CDR3 DNA reads TGTGCCAGCAGCTTACACACTGCGAACACCGGGGAGCTGTTTTTT. As protein: CASSLHTANTGELFF.

V gene TRBV6-6 combines with J gene TRBJ1-5, with 8 bases identical to TRBD1. Germline trimming cut 7 bases from V and 7 bases from J; bases unmatched to any gene: 9. Germline V gene data show CDR1 as MNHNY and CDR2 as SVGAGI (reference sequence). The CDR3 runs 14 residues. CDR3 sequence: CASTYQGAFQPQHF. In DNA form, the CDR3 reads TGTGCCAGCACTTATCAGGGGGCTTTCCAGCCCCAGCATTTT.

This clone turned up a few times. This chain links TRBV6-5 with TRBJ2-5; D possibly corresponds to TRBD2 (5 bases). CDR1 and CDR2 (germline): MNHEY, SVGAGI. The CDR3 totals 15 residues. With 6 bases removed from V and 2 bases from J, the gap between germline ends came to 16 bases. The CDR3 region has the DNA TGTGCCAGCAGCACGGGCCCCGGGGTTCAAGAGACCCAGTACTTC. Its protein is CASSTGPGVQETQYF.

J is TRBJ1-1 and V is TRBV29-1; a weak D match, TRBD1 (6 bases). Germline assignment: CDR1 SQVTM and CDR2 ANQGSEA. CDR3 length: 14 amino acids. Trimming stripped 4 bases from V and 0 bases from J, with 12 bases between. The CDR3 loop is CSVGARGMNTEAFF. The CDR3 nucleotides read TGCAGCGTTGGGGCCAGGGGCATGAACACTGAAGCTTTCTTT.

This clone was detected a few times. The chain couples TRBV6-5 to TRBJ2-4; D gene unclear. The CDR3 totals 13 residues. Germline values: CDR1 MNHEY, CDR2 SVGAGI. V lost 6 bases and J lost 2, with 8 bases in between. The CDR3, as DNA: TGTGCCAGCAGGGGGTGGACCAAAAACATTCAGTACTTC. This encodes CASRGWTKNIQYF.

This clone turned up a few times. The chain recombines TRBV5-1 with TRBJ1-2; D is perhaps TRBD1 (5 bases). CDR3 length equals 13 residues. CDR1 is SGHRS and CDR2 is YFSETQ in the germline V gene. The V end was cut by 1 base, the J end by 7 bases, with 11 bases between. The CDR3 nucleotides read TGCGCCAGCAGCTTGCTAGGGGATGGTGGCTACACCTTC. This gives the protein CASSLLGDGGYTF.